This TCR beta chain is from a study of blood T cell repertoires in COVID-19. Germline V lookup: CDR1 SNHLY, CDR2 FYNNEI. With V trimmed by 6 bases and J by 2 bases, 9 bases remained unmatched. This CDR3 region has 15 residues. Only a few counts were recorded for this clone. Under the authors' procedure: Amplification from reference gene primers served as the basis for estimated nucleated cell counts. Sequencing was performed with immunoSEQ multiplex PCR; in TCRdb, only in-frame clones are kept and a portion is missing. V and J calls and clone size are copied from that table; D and trimming were computed from the DNA. Here the sample spans about 20,000 clones, around 92% being singletons.

The chain joins TRBV2 to TRBJ1-2; 7 bases fit TRBD1. The origin of this receptor is a human donor in a cohort sampled during active COVID-19. Sequencing used peripheral blood. The CDR3 DNA sequence: TGTGCCAGCAGACAAAAGTTGGGACAGAACTATGGCTACACCTTC. This gives the protein CASRQKLGQNYGYTF.